What follows are 14 T cell receptor beta chains derived from one specimen sequenced in a study of T cells after yellow fever vaccination. TCRdb called the 5' RACE reads again in MiXCR, with one record for every CDR3 protein. The data contain a few hundred thousand distinct CDR3 sequences, approximately 4% of them singletons. This specimen was PBMCs, taken 5 days after the yellow fever booster vaccination. These receptors were collected from a man younger than 35 who received the YFV17D yellow fever vaccine.

This clonotype showed up many times. This sequence joins TRBV10-3 and TRBJ2-3; TRBD1 or TRBD2 may be the D gene (5 bases each). Germline loops: CDR1 ENHRY, CDR2 SYGVKD. Deletions cut 7 bases from V and 4 bases from J, with 9 bases between. The CDR3 is 12 amino acids. The DNA of the CDR3 is TGTGCCATCATGGGGGTTGCAGATACGCAGTATTTT. Translating it yields CAIMGVADTQYF.

The rearrangement uses TRBV11-3 and TRBJ2-3, with 7 bases aligning to TRBD1. Germline V gene data show CDR1 as SGHNT and CDR2 as YENEEA. V lost 4 bases and J lost 6; bases outside the gene matches: 10. The CDR3 sequence is 15 residues long. The DNA for the CDR3 is TGTGCCAGCAGCTCGCCGGGACAGAGGGCCGATACGCAGTATTTT. It codes for CASSSPGQRADTQYF.

This clonotype has just a few counts. V usage is TRBV11-1 and J usage is TRBJ1-1, with D possibly TRBD1 on 5 matching bases. This CDR3 spans 15 amino acids. Trimming removed 1 base from V and 1 base from J, with 10 bases in between. Germline values: CDR1 SGHAT, CDR2 FQDESV (reference sequence). Here the CDR3 reads CASSLGRTRNTEAFF. The DNA for the CDR3 is TGTGCCAGCAGCTTAGGTAGGACAAGGAACACTGAAGCTTTCTTT.

This clonotype was counted at least ten times. V usage is TRBV20-1 and J usage is TRBJ2-3; no reliable D call. CDR1 is DFQATT and CDR2 is SNEGSKA in the germline V gene (reference sequence). The CDR3 length is 10 residues. CDR3 region: CSARTDTQYF. CDR3 in DNA: TGCAGCGCCCGCACAGATACGCAGTATTTT.

The table lists this clonotype with many counts. This chain uses TRBV9 with TRBJ2-1, with a weak D call TRBD2 (5 bases). CDR1 is SGDLS, CDR2 YYNGEE, per germline. The CDR3 sequence is 16 residues long. The V gene lost 2 bases and the J gene lost 0 bases, with 12 bases spanning the gap. The CDR3 is CASSVRGGSSYNEQFF. The CDR3 DNA reads as TGTGCCAGCAGCGTCCGGGGTGGAAGCTCCTACAATGAGCAGTTCTTC.

CDR3 in amino acids: CASSEWTSGGEGTDTQYF. CDR3 nucleotide sequence: TGCGCCAGCAGCGAATGGACTAGCGGGGGGGAAGGCACAGATACGCAGTATTTT. The rearrangement uses TRBV5-1 and TRBJ2-3; 15 nucleotides line up with TRBD2. CDR1 and CDR2 (germline): SGHRS, YFSETQ. With V trimmed by 4 bases and J by 1 base, 7 bases remained unmatched. The CDR3 spans 18 residues. The full variable domain, completed using reference TRBV5-1 and TRBJ2-3, is KAGVTQTPRYLIKTRGQQVTLSCSPISGHRSVSWYQQTPGQGLQFLFEYFSETQRNKGNFPGRFSGRQFSNSRSEMNVSTLELGDSALYLCASSEWTSGGEGTDTQYFGPGTRLTVL.

This clonotype was counted only a few times. This chain joins TRBV3-1 and TRBJ1-6, with D possibly being TRBD1 (5 bases). This CDR3 has 18 residues. Germline assignment: CDR1 LGHDT and CDR2 YNNKEL (reference sequence). Trimming removed 0 bases from V and 5 bases from J, with 17 bases in between. DNA for the CDR3: TGTGCCAGCAGCCAAGAGGATCCGGGGACTGACCATAATTCACCCCTCCACTTT. Its translation: CASSQEDPGTDHNSPLHF.

In its sample, this clonotype was seen a few times. The CDR3 bases are TGTGCCAGCACAAGAGATCTGGGCGAAAAACTGTTTTTT. Its protein is CASTRDLGEKLFF. V is TRBV12-3 or TRBV12-4 and J is TRBJ1-4; the D is unclear. Trimming took 7 bases from V and 8 from J, leaving 14 bases between them. CDR3 size: 13 residues.

This clonotype was detected ten times or more. V gene TRBV29-1 combines with J gene TRBJ1-1; D may be TRBD1 (5 bases). Germline CDR1 and CDR2: SQVTM and ANQGSEA. CDR3 length equals 12 residues. Deletions cut 7 bases from V and 5 bases from J, with 14 bases between. CDR3 DNA: TGCAGCGCAAACGGGGCTAGGACTGAAGCTTTCTTT. Amino acids: CSANGARTEAFF. Drawing the rest from reference TRBV29-1 and TRBJ1-1, the complete variable domain is SAVISQKPSRDICQRGTSLTIQCQVDSQVTMMFWYRQQPGQSLTLIATANQGSEATYESGFVIDKFPISRPNLTFSTLTVSNMSPEDSSIYLCSANGARTEAFFGQGTRLTVV.

The genes are TRBV28 and TRBJ1-1, with TRBD1 matching 8 bases. Looked up from germline, CDR1 is MDHEN and CDR2 is SYDVKM. V trimming: 5 bases; J trimming: 2 bases; junction bases outside the gene matches: 7. This CDR3 comprises 15 residues. CDR3 residues: CASSPGDRGNTEAFF. CDR3 sequence (DNA): TGTGCCAGCAGTCCGGGAGACAGGGGAAACACTGAAGCTTTCTTT.

The sample holds many counts of this clonotype. The chain links TRBV11-2 to TRBJ1-2; 7 bases agree with TRBD1. Germline CDR1 and CDR2: SGHAT and FQNNGV. The CDR3 length is 14 residues. V shed 8 bases, J shed 4 bases, and the junction held 10 bases outside the gene matches. CDR3 residues: CASANRDRSYGYTF. The DNA of the CDR3 is TGTGCCAGCGCGAACCGGGACAGATCCTATGGCTACACCTTC.

The J gene is TRBJ2-5, the V gene TRBV5-6; tentative D call: TRBD2 (6 bases). V was clipped by 2 bases and J by 7 bases, with 12 bases between them. Germline V gene data show CDR1 as SGHDT and CDR2 as YYEEEE. CDR3 length: 13 residues. The CDR3 spells CASSFPRGRTQYF. In nucleotides, the CDR3 is TGTGCCAGCAGCTTCCCGCGGGGACGGACCCAGTACTTC. The full variable domain, rest sourced from reference TRBV5-6 and TRBJ2-5, is DAGVTQSPTHLIKTRGQQVTLRCSPKSGHDTVSWYQQALGQGPQFIFQYYEEEERQRGNFPDRFSGHQFPNYSSELNVNALLLGDSALYLCASSFPRGRTQYFGPGTRLLVL.

V is TRBV2 and J is TRBJ2-7; 10 positions agree with TRBD1. CDR3 length equals 13 residues. Per the germline V gene, CDR1 is SNHLY and CDR2 is FYNNEI. Trimming removed 6 bases from V and 3 bases from J; junction bases left unmatched: 2. The CDR3 DNA reads as TGTGCCAGCAGGGGACAGGGGTACTACGAGCAGTACTTC. Protein sequence: CASRGQGYYEQYF.

This clonotype was seen a handful of times. The rearrangement uses TRBV7-6 and TRBJ2-3; D unclear. Trimming pared 1 base from V and 11 bases from J, leaving 22 bases between. This CDR3 region has 16 residues. Germline V gene data show CDR1 as SGHVS and CDR2 as FNYEAQ. The CDR3 protein is CASSLGTNLPFAKQYF. CDR3 sequence (DNA): TGTGCCAGCAGCTTAGGGACCAACCTCCCCTTCGCCAAGCAGTATTTT.